This TCR beta chain was identified in a study of T cell repertoires in aging, cancer and after chemotherapy. Findings and limits, study-wide: Untreated cancer patients had significantly lower blood TCR diversity than age-matched healthy donors. Loss of evenness, beyond lost richness, contributed to age-related TCR diversity decline in cancer patients.

Multiplex touch-down PCR with TRB-A/B primers amplified rearranged V-D-J TRB sequences. TCRdb ran MiXCR on the multiplex PCR reads and lists one entry per CDR3 protein. The sample lists under 12,000 distinct CDR3 sequences; 25% to 35% were seen once. On this clonotype: Its antigen remains unknown.

Trimming removed 0 bases from V and 1 base from J, with 11 bases in between. CDR3 length: 16 amino acids. CDR1 and CDR2 from the germline V gene are LNHDA and SQIVND (reference sequence). The template was genomic DNA from peripheral blood, not RNA. Sequencing was done on a sample of blood. The chain combines TRBV19 with TRBJ2-3, with D tentatively TRBD2 (6 bases). This clonotype was sampled from a human donor in good health. The CDR3 bases are TGTGCCAGTAGTATAGATCTGGCGGGGCGCACAGATACGCAGTATTTT. Amino acids: CASSIDLAGRTDTQYF.